These 24 T cell receptor beta chains share one sample of origin, sequenced in a study of OX40 agonist ivuxolimab in advanced cancers. Library preparation employed the immunoSEQ multiplex PCR assay. TCRdb stores this immuneACCESS table with in-frame sequences only. Part of the clones is absent; in the studies checked, under half of the shortfall reflects unresolved V genes, and no reason is known for the rest. A total of fewer than 45,000 clones appear in this sample, around 89% of them only once. 5.5% to 7.5% of the sample lies in the top ten. Sequencing used CD4+ or CD8+ T cells sorted from blood, obtained in a trial of the OX40 agonist ivuxolimab. All receptors come from an adult with an advanced solid tumor such as melanoma, head and neck, liver or kidney cancer.

The chain has TRBV7-2 and TRBJ1-2, with 8 positions matching TRBD1. The length of the CDR3 is 15 residues. The germline gives CDR1 SGHTA, CDR2 FQGNSA. V lost 5 bases to trimming and J lost 0 bases; unmatched junction nucleotides: 5. CDR3 bases: TGTGCCAGCAGCCCGACAGGGGTAGCTAACTATGGCTACACCTTC. Translating it yields CASSPTGVANYGYTF.

The CDR3 loop is CATSIGFEETQYF. The CDR3 DNA reads TGTGCCACCAGCATTGGGTTCGAAGAGACCCAGTACTTC. The V call is TRBV15, the J call TRBJ2-5; D not certain. This CDR3 spans 13 amino acids. Between the trimmed V and J ends, which lost 4 bases and 3 bases, there was a span of 9 bases. CDR1 and CDR2 from the germline V gene are LNHNV and YYDKDF (reference sequence).

This clone was seen only once. Here the CDR3 DNA reads TGTGCCAGCAGCTTCAGGGGGCTAACCTACGAGCAGTACTTC. Translating it yields CASSFRGLTYEQYF. The V and J genes are TRBV5-6 and TRBJ2-7; 8 positions agree with TRBD1. The CDR3 length is 14 residues. Unmatched junction bases numbered 3, after V lost 2 bases and J lost 2 bases. Germline CDR1 reads SGHDT; CDR2 reads YYEEEE.

This sequence joins TRBV5-1 and TRBJ2-2; 8 positions match TRBD2. This CDR3 spans 15 amino acids. With 4 bases clipped from V and 1 base from J, the junction kept 3 bases outside the gene matches. CDR1 is SGHRS and CDR2 is YFSETQ in the germline V gene. The CDR3 nucleotides are TGCGCCAGCAGCACGGGACTAGGGAACACCGGGGAGCTGTTTTTT. As protein: CASSTGLGNTGELFF.

The chain recombines TRBV11-1 with TRBJ2-1, with 9 bases fitting TRBD1. The V segment lost 5 bases and the J segment 7 bases; nucleotides outside the gene matches: 12. Germline CDR1 SGHAT, CDR2 FQDESV (reference sequence). The CDR3 consists of 16 residues. CDR3: CASSTKGTGRKNEQFF. CDR3 DNA: TGTGCCAGCAGCACAAAAGGGACAGGGCGGAAGAATGAGCAGTTCTTC.

The V and J genes are TRBV19 and TRBJ2-5, with a tentative D call TRBD2 (6 bases). The CDR3 totals 15 residues. V shed 5 bases and J shed 0 bases, with 13 bases lying between them. CDR1 LNHDA and CDR2 SQIVND come from the germline V gene (reference sequence). DNA of the CDR3: TGTGCCAGTAGTGAGGGCGGGGCGTACCAAGAGACCCAGTACTTC. It translates to CASSEGGAYQETQYF.

This clone was observed a few times. CDR3 sequence: CSAVAEKTFF. CDR3 nucleotides: TGCAGTGCCGTCGCGGAAAAAACTTTCTTT. V usage is TRBV20-1 and J usage is TRBJ1-1; D unclear. The V and J ends lost 6 bases and 12 bases respectively, with 14 bases between them. The CDR3 is 10 residues long. The germline CDR1 and CDR2 sequences are DFQATT and SNEGSKA (reference sequence).

As to this clone: The junction shows a germline mismatch at one end, possibly a read error. The rearrangement links TRBV7-7 to TRBJ2-7; TRBD1 matches at 7 bases. The germline gives CDR1 SSHAT, CDR2 FNYEAQ (reference sequence). The CDR3 length is 13 residues. The CDR3, as DNA: TGTGCTAGCAGCTTAACAGGGGAAGACGAGCAGTACTTC. As protein: CASSLTGEDEQYF.

V gene TRBV5-6 combines with J gene TRBJ2-3; D may be TRBD2 (6 bases). Trimming left V 0 bases short and J 5 bases short, with 16 bases between. CDR3 length: 16 amino acids. Germline CDR1 and CDR2: SGHDT and YYEEEE. The CDR3 region is CASSLGLASGQDTQYF. In DNA, the CDR3 is TGTGCCAGCAGCTTGGGGCTAGCGTCGGGTCAAGATACGCAGTATTTT.

J is TRBJ1-1 and V is TRBV6-5; D remains unclear. The germline CDR1 and CDR2 sequences are MNHEY and SVGAGI. The CDR3 runs 14 residues. Trimming stripped 6 bases from V and 4 bases from J, with 15 bases between. Here the CDR3 DNA reads TGTGCCAGCAGACCTCAACCTGAGTCCACTGAAGCTTTCTTT. Translated, it gives CASRPQPESTEAFF.

The chain uses TRBV9 and TRBJ1-1, with D hard to call. The V gene's germline CDR1 is SGDLS and CDR2 YYNGEE. V dropped 2 bases and J dropped 1 base, with 12 bases sitting between them. CDR3 length: 15 residues. The chain's CDR3 is CASSVASAANTEAFF. The CDR3 DNA is TGTGCCAGCAGCGTGGCGTCGGCGGCGAACACTGAAGCTTTCTTT.

This clone was recorded once. The chain has TRBV5-6 and TRBJ2-7; 7 nucleotides align to TRBD1. Per germline, CDR1 SGHDT and CDR2 YYEEEE. The V gene end was trimmed by 2 bases and the J gene end by 5 bases; junction bases not matched to a gene: 10. This CDR3 contains 15 residues. CDR3 DNA sequence: TGTGCCAGCAGCTTTGGAGACAGGGTAATTCACGAGCAGTACTTC. Its protein is CASSFGDRVIHEQYF.

J is TRBJ1-1 and V is TRBV19; 7 bases agree with TRBD1. V lost 0 bases, J lost 0 bases, and 10 bases stayed unmatched. Germline V gives CDR1 LNHDA, CDR2 SQIVND (reference sequence). The CDR3 consists of 18 residues. The CDR3 region has the DNA TGTGCCAGTAGTATAGATCTATCACCGGGACAGCTGAACACTGAAGCTTTCTTT. Translated, it gives CASSIDLSPGQLNTEAFF. Drawing the rest from reference TRBV19 and TRBJ1-1, the complete variable domain is DGGITQSPKYLFRKEGQNVTLSCEQNLNHDAMYWYRQDPGQGLRLIYYSQIVNDFQKGDIAEGYSVSREKKESFPLTVTSAQKNPTAFYLCASSIDLSPGQLNTEAFFGQGTRLTVV.

The chain joins TRBV5-4 to TRBJ2-1; D might be TRBD1 or TRBD2, each matching 9 bases. Per the germline V gene, CDR1 is SGHNT and CDR2 is YYREEE (reference sequence). The length of the CDR3 is 16 residues. The V gene lost 7 bases and the J gene lost 6 bases, with 23 bases spanning the gap. The CDR3 reads CASLTGGGRAPNEQFF. As DNA, the CDR3 is TGTGCCAGCCTCACAGGGGGCGGGAGGGCCCCCAATGAGCAGTTCTTC.

CDR3 in DNA: TGTGCCAGCAGTGAAGACAGCTTGAGAACAGATACGCAGTATTTT. The encoded protein is CASSEDSLRTDTQYF. The chain employs TRBV6-1 and TRBJ2-3; D ambiguous. CDR1 and CDR2 (germline): MNHNS, SASEGT. CDR3 size: 15 residues. V dropped 1 base and J dropped 3 bases, with 11 bases sitting between them.

The rearrangement links TRBV6-1 to TRBJ1-1; the D is unclear. Trimming left V 4 bases short and J 2 bases short, with 11 bases between. The CDR3 consists of 14 residues. The germline gives CDR1 MNHNS, CDR2 SASEGT. The CDR3: CASSGMAGNTEAFF. The CDR3 region has the DNA TGTGCCAGCAGTGGAATGGCGGGAAACACTGAAGCTTTCTTT.

This rearrangement joins TRBV7-9 to TRBJ2-7; possibly TRBD1 for D (5 bases). Trimming stripped 1 base from V and 6 bases from J, with 13 bases between. The CDR3 has 14 amino acids. Germline-derived CDR1 and CDR2 are SEHNR and FQNEAQ (reference sequence). CDR3 region: CASSLGAGSSEQYF. The CDR3, as DNA: TGTGCCAGCAGCTTAGGGGCAGGGTCAAGCGAGCAGTACTTC. The variable domain in full, completed from reference TRBV7-9 and TRBJ2-7, reads DTGVSQNPRHKITKRGQNVTFRCDPISEHNRLYWYRQTLGQGPEFLTYFQNEAQLEKSRLLSDRFSAERPKGSFSTLEIQRTEQGDSAMYLCASSLGAGSSEQYFGPGTRLTVT.

The chain has TRBV7-9 and TRBJ2-3; TRBD1 might be the D (6 bases). V was cut by 5 bases and J by 4 bases, with 19 bases left in between. The CDR3 consists of 16 residues. Germline assignment: CDR1 SEHNR and CDR2 FQNEAQ (reference sequence). This CDR3 reads CASSRSSRGEADTQYF. In DNA form, the CDR3 reads TGTGCCAGCAGCCGCAGTAGCAGGGGAGAGGCAGATACGCAGTATTTT.

This chain links TRBV4-1 with TRBJ2-1, with TRBD2 identical over 9 bases. Germline CDR1 MGHRA, CDR2 YSYEKL. The CDR3 covers 16 residues. After removal of 3 bases from V and 2 bases from J, the junction contained 5 bases not matched to a gene. The DNA of the CDR3 is TGCGCCAGCAGCCAGACAAGCGGGAGGACCTACAATGAGCAGTTCTTC. It codes for CASSQTSGRTYNEQFF.

The chain joins TRBV16 to TRBJ1-5; D is unclear. V was cut by 0 bases and J by 9 bases, with 9 bases left in between. From germline, CDR1 is KGHSY and CDR2 FQNENV. The CDR3 is 13 amino acids. CDR3 sequence (DNA): TGTGCCAGCAGCCAATCGGTTTTTGGGCCCCAGCATTTT. Amino acids: CASSQSVFGPQHF.

The chain recombines TRBV5-1 with TRBJ2-7, with D perhaps TRBD1 or TRBD2 (5 bases each). The CDR3 runs 16 residues. Trimming removed 4 bases at V and 7 bases at J, with 24 bases between. Germline V CDR1 and CDR2: SGHRS, YFSETQ. The CDR3 sequence is CASSPGHRTGGVEQYF. The CDR3 DNA reads TGCGCCAGCAGCCCCGGGCACCGGACTGGGGGAGTTGAGCAGTACTTC.

J is TRBJ1-1 and V is TRBV5-5; no firm D call. The germline V and J ends were trimmed by 1 base and 5 bases, with 12 bases remaining between them. This CDR3 spans 14 amino acids. Looked up from germline, CDR1 is SGHKS and CDR2 is YYEKEE (reference sequence). The CDR3 sequence: CASSLLQATTEAFF. CDR3 nucleotide sequence: TGTGCCAGCAGCTTGCTACAAGCAACGACTGAAGCTTTCTTT. Full variable domain (outside the CDR3, taken from reference TRBV5-5 and TRBJ1-1): DAGVTQSPTHLIKTRGQQVTLRCSPISGHKSVSWYQQVLGQGPQFIFQYYEKEERGRGNFPDRFSARQFPNYSSELNVNALLLGDSALYLCASSLLQATTEAFFGQGTRLTVV.

The chain joins TRBV7-2 to TRBJ2-5; TRBD1 matches at 7 bases. This CDR3 spans 13 amino acids. Germline loops: CDR1 SGHTA, CDR2 FQGNSA. V lost 5 bases, J lost 6 bases, and 6 bases stayed unmatched. CDR3 bases: TGTGCCAGCAGCCAGACAGGGCGACAGACCCAGTACTTC. It yields the protein CASSQTGRQTQYF.

The rearrangement links TRBV5-6 to TRBJ2-5; maybe TRBD1 (5 bases). The CDR3 is 12 residues long. Germline assignment: CDR1 SGHDT and CDR2 YYEEEE. V lost 3 bases and J 5 bases, leaving 8 bases between the germline ends. CDR3 sequence: CASSWGRETQYF. The CDR3 DNA follows: TGTGCCAGCAGCTGGGGCCGCGAGACCCAGTACTTC.